This is a list of T cell receptor beta chains from one sample in a study of siplizumab effects on memory and regulatory T cells. Profiled with immunoSEQ multiplex PCR; TCRdb holds only in-frame clones, not every one. Altogether tens of thousands of clones are present, more than 85% being singletons, with the ten largest covering roughly 17%. The material sequenced was CD8+ T cells sorted from blood. The receptors derive from a human donor in good health. Both conserved end residues are part of each CDR3.

CDR3 protein,V gene,J gene
CASNTGTPSEQFF,TRBV9,TRBJ2-1
CASSFRGDNEQYF,TRBV13,TRBJ2-7
CASSGTSGRPPDEQYF,TRBV5-8,TRBJ2-7
CASSQAWGADKQFF,TRBV4-2,TRBJ2-1
CASSLSDPVYTEAFF,TRBV28,TRBJ1-1
CASSRRGGNEQFF,TRBV4-1,TRBJ2-1
CASSGGPLTDTQYF,TRBV5-1,TRBJ2-3
CASSLGPAVQETQYF,TRBV13,TRBJ2-5
CASSGQGGVLVRNEQFF,TRBV27,TRBJ2-1
CASSVYRGGIGTEAFF,TRBV9,TRBJ1-1
CASSLAVTGGLETQYF,TRBV5-4,TRBJ2-5
CASSLVGSSGTTYEQYF,TRBV5-8,TRBJ2-7
CASSPRGLSSYEQYF,TRBV9,TRBJ2-7
CASSVTDRNEKLFF,TRBV9,TRBJ1-4
CASSLSGDFEQYF,TRBV11-2,TRBJ2-7
CSAVDPISYEQYF,TRBV29-1,TRBJ2-7
CASSLMGGSYNEQFF,TRBV7-3,TRBJ2-1
CSGTGSSENTIYF,TRBV29-1,TRBJ1-3
CASSLRLARNEQFF,TRBV28,TRBJ2-1
CASSPGLAGADTQYF,TRBV4-1,TRBJ2-3
CASSRGYNEQFF,TRBV4-1,TRBJ2-1
CAWSLGNTEAFF,TRBV30,TRBJ1-1
CASSLGGALQRGGYTF,TRBV5-4,TRBJ1-2
CASSILLAGAGEQFF,TRBV19,TRBJ2-1
CASTEYRGSDEQFF,TRBV28,TRBJ2-1
CASSLGLAGAGELFF,TRBV28,TRBJ2-2
CASREGAGGPGEQYF,TRBV13,TRBJ2-7
CASSLDSGKGYTF,TRBV7-2,TRBJ1-2
CASSGLEGDKLFF,TRBV25-1,TRBJ1-4
CASSPGQSNTEAFF,TRBV5-4,TRBJ1-1
CASSSSLKTYEQYF,TRBV7-9,TRBJ2-7
CASGFQVRAYNEQFF,TRBV12-5,TRBJ2-1
CASSGGLAGPYEQYF,TRBV5-1,TRBJ2-7
CASSGSMYVETQYF,TRBV2,TRBJ2-5
CASSGAQADTGELFF,TRBV9,TRBJ2-2
CASSFAGVVEQFF,TRBV11-3,TRBJ2-1
CASSGSWPEAFF,TRBV4-1,TRBJ1-1
CATSRERDYSYEQYF,TRBV15,TRBJ2-7
CASSDRTAEGSYEQYF,TRBV18,TRBJ2-7
CASSSWVADTQYF,TRBV5-5,TRBJ2-3
CASSFLGGLNEKLFF,TRBV11-2,TRBJ1-4
CATSSPRGPVEAFF,TRBV15,TRBJ1-1